What follows are 6 T cell receptor beta chains derived from one specimen sequenced in a study of cytomegalovirus exposure and HLA in healthy donors. Vbeta (60) and Jbeta (13) primers were used in the PCR. TCRdb's copy holds only in-frame clones and misses some; the assay was immunoSEQ multiplex PCR. The table records some 210,000 clones, almost 80% of them present only once. Source material: PBMCs. The source is a male donor in good health and CMV-seronegative.

This clone appeared once. The chain uses TRBV4-2 and TRBJ2-1; D remains unclear. V dropped 0 bases and J dropped 3 bases, with 6 bases sitting between them. Germline CDR1 is LGHNA and CDR2 is YNFKEQ. The CDR3 length is 14 residues. CDR3 in DNA: TGTGCCAGCAGCCAAGATAACTTCTACAATGAGCAGTTCTTC. It is translated as CASSQDNFYNEQFF.

The V gene is TRBV6-5, the J gene TRBJ2-1; D not certain. V was pared by 2 bases and J by 3 bases, with 5 bases between. Germline loops: CDR1 MNHEY, CDR2 SVGAGI. This CDR3 is 13 amino acids long. The CDR3 DNA sequence: TGTGCCAGCAGTTACCCCGGCTACAATGAGCAGTTCTTC. It codes for CASSYPGYNEQFF.

This clone has a handful of counts. The J gene is TRBJ1-4, the V gene TRBV28, with a possible D match to TRBD1 (6 bases). Germline CDR1 MDHEN, CDR2 SYDVKM. This CDR3 comprises 17 residues. V was shortened by 8 bases and J by 8 bases, with 27 bases between the two germline ends. CDR3 in DNA: TGTGCCAGCGGCCCCGGGACACAGAAAGGATGGATGGAAAAACTGTTTTTT. This translates into CASGPGTQKGWMEKLFF.

The chain has TRBV19 and TRBJ2-3; 11 positions agree with TRBD2. CDR3 length equals 16 residues. Looked up from germline, CDR1 is LNHDA and CDR2 is SQIVND (reference sequence). Trimming cost V 5 bases and J 1 base; bases outside gene matches: 5. CDR3 coding DNA: TGTGCCAGTAGTTCCGGACTAGCGGGTCGCACAGATACGCAGTATTTT. Translation: CASSSGLAGRTDTQYF.

This chain uses TRBV5-4 with TRBJ1-4, with TRBD1 as a possible D gene (6 bases). This CDR3 has 17 amino acids. Trimming cost V 4 bases and J 1 base, with 17 bases left between them. In germline, CDR1 is SGHNT, CDR2 YYREEE (reference sequence). In DNA form, the CDR3 reads TGTGCCAGCAGCCCTGGGGGCAGGGGCAAAACTAATGAAAAACTGTTTTTT. It is translated as CASSPGGRGKTNEKLFF.

V and J are TRBV6-1 and TRBJ1-2, with D possibly TRBD1 on 5 matching bases. Germline V gene sequence: CDR1 MNHNS, CDR2 SASEGT. The CDR3 length is 14 residues. V was cut by 4 bases and J by 4 bases, with 13 bases left in between. CDR3 protein: CASSGYRQIYGYTF. The DNA for the CDR3 is TGTGCCAGCAGTGGTTACAGGCAAATCTATGGCTACACCTTC.